This paragraph reports one T cell receptor beta chain. Its antigen is undetermined. Per germline, CDR1 MNHEY and CDR2 SVGAGI. This CDR3 region has 13 residues. V lost 6 bases and J lost 2, with 8 bases in between. This record comes from a study of CD8+ T cells in alopecia areata. Study background: Treated patients were given oral tofacitinib, which was dosed at 5 to 10 mg twice daily.

Extracted from the samples, RNA was reverse transcribed into cDNA to serve as the sequencing template. Profiling relied on immunoSEQ multiplex PCR, and the TCRdb table lists in-frame clones only, not all of them. The sample records some 200,000 clones, 59% being singletons. Sorting of CD4+ and CD8+ T cells was performed on PBMCs. Overall study findings and caveats: Normal scalp showed lower clonality than lesional scalp, especially alopecia totalis/universalis.

The sequences come from CD4+ T cells sorted from blood, collected at week 0. The clonotype originates from a human donor with alopecia areata. This chain uses TRBV6-5 with TRBJ1-5; D might be TRBD1 (5 bases). In nucleotides, the CDR3 is TGTGCCAGCAGGGGGGGTGGCAATCAGCCCCAGCATTTT. Translated: CASRGGGNQPQHF.